This TCR beta chain derives from a study of CD8+CD57+ T cells in acquired aplastic anemia. Selection for sequencing was limited to patients who had shown CD8+CD57+ cell expansion by flow cytometry. CDR3 and TCR beta VDJ profiling relied on genomic DNA as the template. One entry per CDR3 protein results from TCRdb running MiXCR on the reads. Of 210,000 or so distinct CDR3 sequences in the sample, around 49% were seen once. Sequenced material: sorted CD4+, CD8+, or CD8+CD57+ T cells (not recorded which) from PBMCs. This receptor was obtained from a human donor with aplastic anemia.

The CDR3 spells CASRRQGASEKLFF. The CDR3 DNA is TGTGCCAGCAGGAGGCAGGGGGCGAGTGAAAAACTGTTTTTT. The V and J genes are TRBV2 and TRBJ1-4; 8 bases are shared with TRBD1. Germline V CDR1 and CDR2: SNHLY, FYNNEI. This CDR3 is 14 amino acids long. Losses at the gene ends were 6 bases for V and 7 bases for J; bases not matched to a gene: 7. The full variable domain, with the rest looked up from reference TRBV2 and TRBJ1-4, is EPEVTQTPSHQVTQMGQEVILRCVPISNHLYFYWYRQILGQKVEFLVSFYNNEISEKSEIFDDQFSVERPDGSNFTLKIRSTKLEDSAMYFCASRRQGASEKLFFGSGTQLSVL.